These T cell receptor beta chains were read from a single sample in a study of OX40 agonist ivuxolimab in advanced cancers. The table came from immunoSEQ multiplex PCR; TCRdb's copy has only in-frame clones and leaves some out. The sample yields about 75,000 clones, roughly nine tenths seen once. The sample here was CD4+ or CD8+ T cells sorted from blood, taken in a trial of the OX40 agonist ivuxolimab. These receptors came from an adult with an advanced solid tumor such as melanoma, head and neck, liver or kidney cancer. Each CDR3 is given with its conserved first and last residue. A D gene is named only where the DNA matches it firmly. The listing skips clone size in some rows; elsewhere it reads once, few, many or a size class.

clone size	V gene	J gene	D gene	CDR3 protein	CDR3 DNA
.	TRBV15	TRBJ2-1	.	CAIGGTSYNEQFF	TGTGCCATAGGGGGGACTTCCTACAATGAGCAGTTCTTC
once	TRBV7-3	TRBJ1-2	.	CASSLNEGQGGYTF	TGTGCCAGCAGCCTTAACGAAGGGCAGGGCGGCTACACCTTC
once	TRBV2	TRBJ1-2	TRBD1	CASRKQGIGYGYTF	TGTGCCAGCAGAAAACAGGGGATCGGCTATGGCTACACCTTC
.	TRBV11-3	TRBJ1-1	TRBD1	CASSERQGNTEAFF	TGTGCCAGCAGCGAAAGACAGGGGAACACTGAAGCTTTCTTT
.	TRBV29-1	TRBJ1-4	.	CSVYQGSEKLFF	TGCAGCGTTTATCAGGGGAGTGAAAAACTGTTTTTT
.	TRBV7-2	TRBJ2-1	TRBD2	CASSSDGLAARADEQFF	TGTGCCAGCAGCTCAGACGGACTAGCGGCCCGGGCCGATGAGCAGTTCTTC
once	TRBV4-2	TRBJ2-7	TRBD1	CASSQTGVGFYEQYF	TGTGCCAGCAGCCAAACAGGGGTAGGTTTCTACGAGCAGTACTTC
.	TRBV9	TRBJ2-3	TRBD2	CASSGSGGPTDTQYF	TGTGCCAGCAGCGGCTCGGGGGGGCCAACAGATACGCAGTATTTT
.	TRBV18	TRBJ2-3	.	CASSPRREDTQYF	TGTGCCAGCTCACCGCGTAGGGAAGATACGCAGTATTTT
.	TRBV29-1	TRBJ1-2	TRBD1	CSANSGQGNGYTF	TGCAGCGCCAATTCGGGACAGGGAAATGGCTACACCTTC
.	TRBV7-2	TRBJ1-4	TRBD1	CASSSPTGVGEKLFF	TGTGCCAGCAGCTCTCCGACAGGGGTGGGTGAAAAACTGTTTTTT
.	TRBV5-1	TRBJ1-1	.	CASSFTADTEAFF	TGCGCCAGCAGCTTTACGGCCGACACTGAAGCTTTCTTT
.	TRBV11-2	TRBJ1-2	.	CASSLDLTEQKARGYTF	TGTGCCAGCAGCTTAGATCTAACAGAGCAAAAGGCGAGGGGCTACACCTTC
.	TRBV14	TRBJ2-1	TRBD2	CASSPTSGRAHEQFF	TGTGCCAGCAGCCCTACTAGCGGGAGGGCCCATGAGCAGTTCTTC
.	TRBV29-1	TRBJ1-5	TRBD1	CSVEEGGMNQPQHF	TGCAGCGTTGAAGAAGGGGGCATGAATCAGCCCCAGCATTTT
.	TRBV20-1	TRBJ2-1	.	CSARAYEQFF	TGCAGTGCTAGGGCCTATGAGCAGTTCTTC
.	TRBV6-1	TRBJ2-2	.	CASSEERYATGELFF	TGTGCCAGCAGTGAAGAACGTTACGCCACCGGGGAGCTGTTTTTT
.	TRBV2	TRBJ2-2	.	CASQVFPNTGELFF	TGTGCCAGCCAGGTTTTCCCGAACACCGGGGAGCTGTTTTTT
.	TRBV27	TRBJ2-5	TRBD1	CASRHRDRALGETQYF	TGTGCCAGCAGGCACCGGGACAGGGCGTTGGGAGAGACCCAGTACTTC
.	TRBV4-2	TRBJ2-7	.	CASSQQHREVEQYF	TGTGCCAGCAGCCAACAACACAGGGAAGTGGAGCAGTACTTC
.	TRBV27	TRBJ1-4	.	CASSLSGPYEGTNEKLFF	TGTGCCAGCAGTTTATCCGGGCCCTACGAGGGGACTAATGAAAAACTGTTTTTT
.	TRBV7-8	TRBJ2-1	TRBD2	CASSLELAGGNEQFF	TGTGCCAGCAGCTTAGAACTAGCGGGAGGCAATGAGCAGTTCTTC
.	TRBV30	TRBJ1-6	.	CAWSGGSYNSPLHF	TGTGCCTGGAGTGGGGGATCCTATAATTCACCCCTCCACTTT
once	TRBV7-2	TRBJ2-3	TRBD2	CASSLFPSGNTDTQYF	TGTGCCAGCAGCTTATTCCCTAGCGGCAACACAGATACGCAGTATTTT